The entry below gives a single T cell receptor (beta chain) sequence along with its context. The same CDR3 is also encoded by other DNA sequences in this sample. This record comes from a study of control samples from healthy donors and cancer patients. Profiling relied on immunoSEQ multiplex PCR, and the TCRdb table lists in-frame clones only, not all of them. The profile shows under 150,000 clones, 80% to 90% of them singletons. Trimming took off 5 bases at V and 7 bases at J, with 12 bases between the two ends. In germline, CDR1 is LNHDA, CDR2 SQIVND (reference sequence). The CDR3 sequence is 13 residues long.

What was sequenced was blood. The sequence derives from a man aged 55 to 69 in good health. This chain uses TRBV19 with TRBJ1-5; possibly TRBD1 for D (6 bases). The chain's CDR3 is CASSVLQGQPQHF. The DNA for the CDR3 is TGTGCCAGTAGTGTCCTACAGGGACAGCCCCAGCATTTT.